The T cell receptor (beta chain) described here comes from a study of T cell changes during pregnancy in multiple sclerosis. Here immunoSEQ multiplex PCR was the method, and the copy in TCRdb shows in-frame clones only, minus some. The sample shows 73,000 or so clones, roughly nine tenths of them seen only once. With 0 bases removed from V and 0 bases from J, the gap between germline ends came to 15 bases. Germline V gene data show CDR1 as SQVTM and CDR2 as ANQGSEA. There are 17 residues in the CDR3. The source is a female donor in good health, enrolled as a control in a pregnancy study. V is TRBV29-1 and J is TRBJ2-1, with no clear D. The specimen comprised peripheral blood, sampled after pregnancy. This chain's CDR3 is CSVEDWQVLSSYNEQFF. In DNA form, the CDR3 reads TGCAGCGTTGAAGATTGGCAGGTTCTGAGCTCCTACAATGAGCAGTTCTTC.